This T cell receptor beta chain originates from a study of shared clonotypes between healthy human individuals. A CD45RA+ naive subset and a CD45RA-negative memory subset were split from CD4+ cells. Some 32,000 T cell genomes, or around 0.2 ug DNA, went into the sorted-subset replicate PCRs. The method was immunoSEQ multiplex PCR; TCRdb's version includes in-frame clones alone and lacks a portion of them. The profile shows 2,500,000 or so clones, roughly 93% of them singletons. Concerning this clone itself: Other DNA variants within this sample encode the same CDR3.

This CDR3 comprises 13 residues. In germline, CDR1 is MNHEY, CDR2 SMNVEV (reference sequence). V gave up 4 bases and J gave up 0 bases, with 6 bases separating them. J is TRBJ1-1 and V is TRBV27; D is ambiguous. This clonotype originated in a man aged 18 to 35 in good health. Some clones in this sample may be carry-over from other donors' samples. The sample consisted of naive CD4+ T cells from PBMCs. The subset is: CD45RA+ positively selected. This chain's CDR3 is CASSWRLNTEAFF. The CDR3 nucleotides are TGTGCCAGCAGTTGGCGATTGAACACTGAAGCTTTCTTT.